Reported below is one T cell receptor (beta chain). Its antigen is not known. This CDR3 spans 16 amino acids. CDR1 is SGHTA, CDR2 FQGNSA, per germline. V dropped 7 bases and J dropped 0 bases, with 13 bases sitting between them. PCR involved 60 Vbeta and 13 Jbeta primers. Sequencing used immunoSEQ multiplex PCR; TCRdb keeps in-frame clones, though not all of them. The sample includes fewer than 90,000 clones, about 67% seen only once; the top ten take 7.5% to 8%. The data derive from a study of cytomegalovirus exposure and HLA in healthy donors. Study-wide points: Reportedly, cytomegalovirus status was diagnosed with high sensitivity and specificity. In a later analysis, TCR association rates varied by HLA locus: DRB1 most, HLA-C fewest.

The chain carries TRBV7-2 and TRBJ2-6; no clear D gene. The sequence derives from a man in his forties in good health and CMV-seropositive. Sequencing was carried out using PBMCs. CDR3 nucleotides: TGTGCCAGCAAATGGCGGTTGACCTCTGGGGCCAACGTCCTGACTTTC. It yields the protein CASKWRLTSGANVLTF.